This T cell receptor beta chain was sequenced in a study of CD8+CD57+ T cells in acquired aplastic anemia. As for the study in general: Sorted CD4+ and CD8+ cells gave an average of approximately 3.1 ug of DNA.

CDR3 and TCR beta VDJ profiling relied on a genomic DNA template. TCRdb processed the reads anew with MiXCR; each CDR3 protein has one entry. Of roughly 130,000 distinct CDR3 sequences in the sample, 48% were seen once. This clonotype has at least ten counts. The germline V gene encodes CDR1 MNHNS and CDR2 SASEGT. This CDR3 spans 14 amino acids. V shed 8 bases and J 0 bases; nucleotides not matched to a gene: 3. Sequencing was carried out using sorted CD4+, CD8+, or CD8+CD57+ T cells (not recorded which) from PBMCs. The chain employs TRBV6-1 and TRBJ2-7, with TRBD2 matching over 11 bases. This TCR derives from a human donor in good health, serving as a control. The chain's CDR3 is CASLGLAVSYEQYF. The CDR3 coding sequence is TGTGCCAGCCTGGGACTAGCGGTCTCCTACGAGCAGTACTTC.